The TCR beta chain under discussion was sequenced for a study of shared clonotypes between healthy human individuals. Selected positively for CCR7 and CD45RO-negative, naive CD8 cells excluded terminally differentiated effector memory CD45RA+ cells. This CDR3 has 17 amino acids. Germline CDR1 and CDR2: LNHNV and YYDKDF (reference sequence). V lost 3 bases to trimming and J lost 6 bases; unmatched junction nucleotides: 13. Sequenced by immunoSEQ multiplex PCR; TCRdb stores in-frame clones only, minus some. The sample contains around 2,100,000 clones, around 96% of which appear only once. This clonotype was obtained from a man aged 18 to 29 in good health. Sequencing was carried out using naive CD8+ T cells sorted from blood. The rearrangement uses TRBV15 and TRBJ2-1, with 8 bases fitting TRBD2. CDR3 nucleotide sequence: TGTGCCACCAGCAGCCCTCCAGCGGGAGAGGGGCTCAATGAGCAGTTCTTC. As protein: CATSSPPAGEGLNEQFF. The variable domain in full, completed from reference TRBV15 and TRBJ2-1, reads DAMVIQNPRYQVTQFGKPVTLSCSQTLNHNVMYWYQQKSSQAPKLLFHYYDKDFNNEADTPDNFQSRRPNTSFCFLDIRSPGLGDTAMYLCATSSPPAGEGLNEQFFGPGTRLTVL.